This TCR beta chain was documented in a study of cytotoxic CD8 clonotypes in ibrutinib-treated CLL (dated by TCRdb to the early 2020s). Looking at the study overall: The cohort was composed of some ten relapsed/refractory and roughly 14 treatment-naive patients; IGHV unmutated status was identified in 17 patients. Responses were partial in some 24 patients and complete in 2; after median approximately 5.5 years follow-up, approximately 15 stayed in remission and some twelve progressed. Samples at response were collected after a median of about twelve months of treatment, with a range of roughly 6 to 40 months. On average, each sample had a few hundred thousand productive templates and approximately 100,000 productive rearrangements. Longitudinal samples were available for about 30% of the roughly 86 trial participants. Cryopreserved peripheral blood mononuclear cells were obtained prior to treatment, at the time of response, and at either disease progression or sustained remission. Every remission and progressive disease sample was obtained while ibrutinib was still being received by the patients. Findings and caveats that apply to the study as a whole: Public clonotypes were rare and either contracted or stayed stable during treatment, and the rise in clonality at ibrutinib response reflected the expansion of private clonotypes. Clonality increased at ibrutinib response, stayed stable in sustained remission, and fell back toward baseline at progression. At baseline, clonality was higher than in age-matched healthy donors and showed a strong correlation with circulating CD8+ T-cell counts. Sampling times were not matched between patients in sustained remission and patients whose disease was progressing, and lymph node repertoires were not examined.

The sample holds a few counts of this clone. What this receptor recognizes is not known. Qualities for individual bases were not recorded, and no much larger clone is one base off. The time point label, as the study defines it: approximately 11 months on ibrutinib. For TCR beta library preparation, approximately 2.2 micrograms of genomic DNA were isolated from cryopreserved PBMCs. High-throughput TCR beta sequencing was performed on longitudinal blood samples from CLL patients receiving ibrutinib monotherapy. Patients were enrolled in a phase 2 open-label single-center ibrutinib monotherapy trial. Trimming removed 4 bases from V and 8 bases from J, leaving 13 bases between the germline ends. The CDR3 starts with the cysteine, ends with the phenylalanine, and has 13 residues. Only CDR3 DNA remains: 39 bases, in frame from the first base. CDR1 and CDR2 are drawn from the germline V gene: SGHRS, YFSETQ.

On a MiSeq, deep resolution sequencing aimed for a depth between 1 in 1 million and 1 in 200,000 T cells, with each clonotype covered around 9.2x on average. The immunoSEQ hsTCRB Kit was used to generate TCR beta libraries. Per the source publication's procedure: Data were analyzed with ImmunoSEQ Data Assistant and ImmunoSEQ Analyzer, with V, D and J genes assigned per IMGT definitions. Clonality was computed as one minus normalized Shannon entropy of productive rearrangement frequencies, ranging from 0 to 1. Public clonotype analysis was restricted to overrepresented clonotypes comprising at least 0.05% of each patient's repertoire. Repertoires from 10 to 15 age-matched healthy donors in immuneACCESS were used as clonality controls. This is the immuneACCESS table as TCRdb keeps it, with only in-frame sequences that have V and J called. A part of the clones is gone; compared with another copy, unresolved V genes explain less than half, and the rest is unexplained. D and trimming were read from the DNA, whereas the V and J calls and clone size are those reported in that table. This sample lists hundreds of thousands of clones; around 70% were detected once. Roughly 6.4% of the sample is held by the ten biggest clonotypes.

The TCR originated in a human donor with chronic lymphocytic leukemia. The material was PBMCs, obtained after 12 months of ibrutinib treatment. The V gene is TRBV5-1 and the J gene is TRBJ2-1, with no D gene named confidently. The DNA sequence is given as TGCGCCAGCAGCGTCCCCTTTGGGGATGAGCAGTTCTTC. It translates as CASSVPFGDEQFF.